These 28 T cell receptor beta chains came from one sample sequenced in a study of T cell responses to AZD1222 COVID-19 vaccine. Sequencing was performed with immunoSEQ multiplex PCR; in TCRdb, only in-frame clones are kept and a portion is missing. Of over 90,000 clones listed, roughly nine tenths were seen once; the top ten hold roughly 3%. The source material was peripheral blood, sampled 28 days after the second AZD1222 dose. These receptor sequences come from an adult who received the AZD1222 COVID-19 vaccine.

The CDR3 region has the DNA TGTGCCACCGAGGCGGGCGGCTCCTACGAGCAGTACTTC. Translated, it gives CATEAGGSYEQYF. The chain has TRBV28 and TRBJ2-7; possible D gene TRBD2, 5 bases. The CDR3 spans 13 residues. Germline CDR1 reads MDHEN; CDR2 reads SYDVKM. The V and J ends lost 10 bases and 0 bases respectively, with 13 bases between them.

This chain connects TRBV25-1 to TRBJ1-4, with D perhaps matching TRBD1 (5 bases). The V gene lost 3 bases and the J gene lost 8 bases, with 13 bases spanning the gap. The CDR3 sequence is 14 residues long. CDR1 is MGHDK and CDR2 is SYGVNS in the germline V gene. CDR3: CASSDSQGTEKLFF. CDR3 sequence (DNA): TGTGCCAGCAGTGATTCTCAGGGAACAGAAAAACTGTTTTTT.

CDR3 sequence: CASSPREGQDYGYTF. In DNA, the CDR3 is TGTGCCAGCTCACCACGGGAGGGACAGGACTATGGCTACACCTTC. The chain carries TRBV18 and TRBJ1-2, with 8 bases lining up with TRBD1. The CDR3 consists of 15 residues. Trimming removed 1 base from V and 3 bases from J; junction bases left unmatched: 4. The germline V gene encodes CDR1 KGHSH and CDR2 LQKENI.

J is TRBJ1-6 and V is TRBV3-1 (or the pseudogene TRBV3-2); no clear D. The germline V gene encodes CDR1 LGHDT and CDR2 YNNKEL (reference sequence). Deletions cut 3 bases from V and 10 bases from J, with 13 bases between. The CDR3 is 14 amino acids. The CDR3 nucleotides are TGTGCCAGCAGCCAGCCTGAGGGAGGGTCACCCCTCCACTTT. The encoded protein is CASSQPEGGSPLHF.

The V and J genes are TRBV5-6 and TRBJ2-3; 9 bases line up with TRBD1. After removal of 4 bases from V and 6 bases from J, the junction contained 6 bases not matched to a gene. CDR3 size: 14 residues. Germline CDR1 SGHDT, CDR2 YYEEEE. CDR3: CASSPGQGWDTQYF. The CDR3 DNA follows: TGTGCCAGCAGCCCGGGACAGGGCTGGGATACGCAGTATTTT.

The chain couples TRBV11-1 to TRBJ2-1; 12 bases match TRBD2. The germline CDR1 and CDR2 sequences are SGHAT and FQDESV (reference sequence). With 5 bases clipped from V and 9 bases from J, the junction kept 11 bases outside the gene matches. CDR3 size: 16 residues. CDR3 protein: CASSAPGLAGPSEQFF. CDR3 nucleotides: TGTGCCAGCAGCGCACCGGGACTAGCGGGTCCCAGTGAGCAGTTCTTC. The variable domain in full, completed from reference TRBV11-1 and TRBJ2-1, reads EAEVAQSPRYKITEKSQAVAFWCDPISGHATLYWYRQILGQGPELLVQFQDESVVDDSQLPKDRFSAERLKGVDSTLKIQPAELGDSAMYLCASSAPGLAGPSEQFFGPGTRLTVL.

The chain links TRBV28 to TRBJ1-1; D not certain. Germline assignment: CDR1 MDHEN and CDR2 SYDVKM. Between the trimmed V and J ends, which lost 2 bases and 0 bases, there was a span of 13 bases. The CDR3 runs to 16 residues. This CDR3 reads CASSLGSNSMNTEAFF. The CDR3 DNA reads as TGTGCCAGCAGTTTAGGCAGCAATTCCATGAACACTGAAGCTTTCTTT. The full variable domain, completed using reference TRBV28 and TRBJ1-1, is DVKVTQSSRYLVKRTGEKVFLECVQDMDHENMFWYRQDPGLGLRLIYFSYDVKMKEKGDIPEGYSVSREKKERFSLILESASTNQTSMYLCASSLGSNSMNTEAFFGQGTRLTVV.

This clone was seen only once. The chain combines TRBV4-2 with TRBJ2-3, with TRBD2 identical over 8 bases. This CDR3 contains 17 residues. The germline CDR1 and CDR2 sequences are LGHNA and YNFKEQ. J lost 1 base, V lost 0 bases, and 6 bases had no gene match. CDR3 loop: CASSQDGRGAGTDTQYF. In DNA, the CDR3 is TGTGCCAGCAGCCAAGATGGGCGGGGGGCCGGCACAGATACGCAGTATTTT.

The chain couples TRBV6-6 to TRBJ2-1; maybe TRBD2 (7 bases). V lost 2 bases and J 8 bases, leaving 19 bases between the germline ends. CDR3 length: 16 amino acids. The germline gives CDR1 MNHNY, CDR2 SVGAGI (reference sequence). CDR3 region: CASSYKRQGRGDEQFF. CDR3 coding DNA: TGTGCCAGCAGTTACAAGAGGCAGGGGAGGGGGGATGAGCAGTTCTTC.

CDR3 protein: CASSQVRQADEKLFF. CDR3 in DNA: TGTGCCAGCAGCCAAGTGCGGCAGGCGGATGAAAAACTGTTTTTT. The rearrangement joins TRBV4-2 to TRBJ1-4; D is undetermined. V was clipped by 1 base and J by 6 bases, with 12 bases between them. Looked up from germline, CDR1 is LGHNA and CDR2 is YNFKEQ. CDR3 length: 15 residues.

The rearrangement joins TRBV5-1 to TRBJ1-2; a possible D gene is TRBD1 (5 bases). CDR1 and CDR2 (germline): SGHRS, YFSETQ. The CDR3 totals 15 residues. The ends were cut back, 3 bases at V and 5 bases at J, with 17 bases in the middle. The CDR3 region is CASSSAADKRYGYTF. CDR3 nucleotides: TGCGCCAGCAGCTCGGCGGCGGACAAGAGGTATGGCTACACCTTC.

The chain couples TRBV4-2 to TRBJ2-5; 15 bases line up with TRBD2. The V gene's germline CDR1 is LGHNA and CDR2 YNFKEQ. The CDR3 has 16 residues. V shed 6 bases and J 5 bases; nucleotides not matched to a gene: 7. The CDR3 here is CASRGLAGGRVETQYF. The CDR3 region has the DNA TGTGCCAGCAGAGGACTAGCGGGGGGGCGTGTGGAGACCCAGTACTTC.

The chain joins TRBV7-9 to TRBJ1-4; no clear D. Trimming stripped 3 bases from V and 8 bases from J, with 13 bases between. Germline V gene data show CDR1 as SEHNR and CDR2 as FQNEAQ (reference sequence). This CDR3 contains 14 residues. The CDR3 sequence is CASSFTGPGEKLFF. CDR3 in DNA: TGTGCCAGCAGCTTTACCGGGCCTGGGGAAAAACTGTTTTTT.

The rearrangement links TRBV24-1 to TRBJ2-3, with 8 nucleotides matching TRBD1. The CDR3 consists of 17 residues. V was clipped by 3 bases and J by 1 base; unmatched bases: 8. Germline assignment: CDR1 KGHDR and CDR2 SFDVKD. CDR3 protein: CATSDPPPGQGTDTQYF. The DNA for the CDR3 is TGTGCCACCAGTGATCCTCCCCCGGGACAGGGCACAGATACGCAGTATTTT.

The chain has TRBV4-3 and TRBJ2-7, with 8 bases lining up with TRBD1. The ends lost 1 base at V and 1 base at J; junction bases unmatched: 3. The CDR3 is made up of 15 amino acids. Germline V gene lookup returns CDR1 LGHNA and CDR2 YSLEER. The CDR3 sequence: CASSQGTGPSYEQYF. The CDR3 DNA sequence: TGCGCCAGCAGCCAAGGGACAGGGCCATCCTACGAGCAGTACTTC.

The V gene is TRBV27, the J gene TRBJ2-1; 13 bases match TRBD2. The CDR3 has 17 residues. V dropped 5 bases and J dropped 8; count of bases not matched to a gene: 12. In germline, CDR1 is MNHEY, CDR2 SMNVEV (reference sequence). The CDR3 nucleotides are TGTGCCAGCAGTGGGGAACTAGCGGGGGGGCTTGTGGATGAGCAGTTCTTC. This encodes CASSGELAGGLVDEQFF.

This clone appeared once. The rearrangement joins TRBV18 to TRBJ1-1, with 8 bases identical to TRBD1. With 4 bases clipped from V and 12 bases from J, the junction kept 7 bases outside the gene matches. This CDR3 region has 12 residues. CDR1 KGHSH and CDR2 LQKENI come from the germline V gene. Here the CDR3 reads CASSQWDRNSFF. The CDR3 DNA is TGTGCCAGCTCACAATGGGACAGGAACTCTTTCTTT.

This chain joins TRBV9 and TRBJ2-3; D ambiguous. Between the trimmed V and J ends, which lost 4 bases and 3 bases, there was a span of 6 bases. CDR1 is SGDLS and CDR2 is YYNGEE in the germline V gene. CDR3 length equals 12 residues. CDR3 region: CASSHPTDTQYF. The CDR3 coding sequence is TGTGCCAGCAGCCATCCAACAGATACGCAGTATTTT.

The V and J genes are TRBV29-1 and TRBJ2-7; D may match TRBD1 or TRBD2 (5 bases each). V dropped 1 base and J dropped 5 bases, with 9 bases sitting between them. This CDR3 has 12 amino acids. Germline lookup yields CDR1 SQVTM and CDR2 ANQGSEA. The CDR3 DNA reads TGCAGCGTTGAAGTTGGGACGGACGAGCAGTACTTC. Its translation: CSVEVGTDEQYF.

The V and J genes are TRBV6-5 and TRBJ2-3, with D unclear. The germline CDR1 and CDR2 sequences are MNHEY and SVGAGI. The CDR3 totals 13 residues. With 6 bases removed from V and 2 bases from J, the gap between germline ends came to 9 bases. The CDR3 DNA follows: TGTGCCAGCAGGCGGCTAGACACAGATACGCAGTATTTT. Translating gives CASRRLDTDTQYF.

V usage is TRBV11-3 and J usage is TRBJ2-5; 9 bases fit TRBD1. Unmatched junction bases numbered 6, after V lost 5 bases and J lost 5 bases. The CDR3 is 14 amino acids. Germline V CDR1 and CDR2: SGHNT, YENEEA. The CDR3 sequence is CASSGRTGEETQYF. The CDR3 DNA reads TGTGCCAGCAGCGGACGGACAGGGGAGGAGACCCAGTACTTC.

This clone was seen just once. The V and J genes are TRBV6-6 and TRBJ1-3; D perhaps matches TRBD1 (6 bases). The V gene lost 5 bases and the J gene lost 1 base, with 12 bases spanning the gap. Germline-derived CDR1 and CDR2 are MNHNY and SVGAGI (reference sequence). CDR3 size: 15 residues. CDR3 region: CASSPTGYSGNTIYF. In DNA, the CDR3 is TGTGCCAGCAGTCCCACAGGGTATTCTGGAAACACCATATATTTT.

The rearrangement uses TRBV2 and TRBJ2-4; 8 bases are shared with TRBD1. J lost 7 bases, V lost 2 bases, and 4 bases had no gene match. The CDR3 is 14 amino acids. Germline CDR1 and CDR2: SNHLY and FYNNEI. CDR3 in amino acids: CASSETRQGNIQYF. The CDR3 nucleotides read TGTGCCAGCAGTGAAACCCGACAGGGGAACATTCAGTACTTC.

V usage is TRBV6-5 and J usage is TRBJ1-1; D ambiguous. Between the trimmed V and J ends, which lost 7 bases and 7 bases, there was a span of 10 bases. CDR3 length equals 11 residues. CDR1 is MNHEY, CDR2 SVGAGI, per germline. This CDR3 reads CASMRADEAFF. CDR3 DNA: TGTGCCAGCATGAGGGCCGATGAAGCTTTCTTT.

V gene TRBV20-1 combines with J gene TRBJ2-3; perhaps TRBD2 as D (5 bases). CDR3 size: 14 residues. Germline-derived CDR1 and CDR2 are DFQATT and SNEGSKA (reference sequence). The V end lost 3 bases, the J end lost 0 bases, and 10 bases lay between the germline ends. The CDR3 sequence: CSASSRGSTDTQYF. CDR3 nucleotides: TGCAGTGCTAGTAGCCGGGGAAGCACAGATACGCAGTATTTT.

V gene TRBV18 combines with J gene TRBJ2-7; 7 bases align to TRBD2. Per the germline V gene, CDR1 is KGHSH and CDR2 is LQKENI. This CDR3 region has 15 residues. The trim removed 1 base at V and 4 bases at J, leaving 7 bases unmatched. The CDR3 nucleotides read TGTGCCAGCTCACCACGGGCGGGGGAGGTTTACGAGCAGTACTTC. It translates to CASSPRAGEVYEQYF.

This clone was picked up one time. The V gene is TRBV5-6, the J gene TRBJ2-3; 9 bases are a match to TRBD1. The germline CDR1 and CDR2 sequences are SGHDT and YYEEEE. The CDR3 sequence is 17 residues long. The V segment lost 4 bases and the J segment 3 bases; nucleotides outside the gene matches: 12. The CDR3 DNA is TGTGCCAGCAGCCGGGGGCGTGACAGGGGGAGGACAGATACGCAGTATTTT. Encoded protein: CASSRGRDRGRTDTQYF.

This clone has a single count. The chain carries TRBV11-3 and TRBJ1-1; a possible D gene is TRBD1 (6 bases). The ends were cut back, 4 bases at V and 4 bases at J, with 16 bases in the middle. Germline V lookup: CDR1 SGHNT, CDR2 YENEEA. The CDR3 is 15 residues long. The CDR3 coding sequence is TGTGCCAGCAGCTCATCGAAGGGGGGCGTCACTGAAGCTTTCTTT. It encodes CASSSSKGGVTEAFF.